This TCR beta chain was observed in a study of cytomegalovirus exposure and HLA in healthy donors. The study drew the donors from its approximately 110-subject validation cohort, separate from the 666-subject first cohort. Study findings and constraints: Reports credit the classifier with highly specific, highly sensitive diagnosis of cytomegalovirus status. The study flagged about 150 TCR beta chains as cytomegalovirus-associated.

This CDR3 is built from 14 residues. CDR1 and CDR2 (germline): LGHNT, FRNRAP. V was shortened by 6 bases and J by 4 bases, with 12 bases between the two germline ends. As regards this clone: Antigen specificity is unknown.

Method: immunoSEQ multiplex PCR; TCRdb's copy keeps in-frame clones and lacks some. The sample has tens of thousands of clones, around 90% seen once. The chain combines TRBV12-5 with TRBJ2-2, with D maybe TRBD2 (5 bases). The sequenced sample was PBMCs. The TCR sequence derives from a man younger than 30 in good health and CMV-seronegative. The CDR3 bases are TGTGCTAGTGGCAAGGAGGATGGCACCGGGGAGCTGTTTTTT. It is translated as CASGKEDGTGELFF.